A single sample gave rise to the 11 T cell receptor beta chains below, sequenced in a study of tumor and adjacent non-tumor tissue in lung cancer. TCRbeta libraries were built with three rounds of nested PCR, modified from ARM-PCR. TCRdb redid the calling of the multiplex PCR reads with MiXCR, one entry per CDR3 protein. The repertoire holds approximately 120,000 distinct CDR3 sequences, with roughly 74% as singletons. No cell sorting was done before RNA was extracted from the tissue. Sequencing was done on a sample of lung tumor tissue. These receptors originate from a woman in her sixties with non-small cell lung cancer.

This clonotype came up many times. The chain has TRBV12-3 or TRBV12-4 and TRBJ2-2; D not certain. The V and J ends lost 3 bases and 0 bases respectively, with 14 bases between them. CDR3 length: 17 amino acids. The DNA of the CDR3 is TGTGCCAGCAGTTTCCCCCTGGCAGAGGCGAACACCGGGGAGCTGTTTTTT. It yields the protein CASSFPLAEANTGELFF.

This chain connects TRBV29-1 to TRBJ2-7, with 11 bases that match TRBD2. Losses at the gene ends were 5 bases for V and 10 bases for J; bases not matched to a gene: 10. The CDR3 has 13 amino acids. The V gene's germline CDR1 is SQVTM and CDR2 ANQGSEA. The CDR3, as DNA: TGCAGCGTTAGACTAGCGGGAATATCCGAACAGTACTTC. Its protein product is CSVRLAGISEQYF.

This clonotype occurred once. A single base separates this from a much larger clone, so it may be a read error. The rearrangement uses TRBV6-1 and TRBJ1-2; D is unclear. This CDR3 contains 13 residues. CDR1 and CDR2 from the germline V gene are MNHNS and SASEGT. Trimming pared 4 bases from V and 3 bases from J, leaving 9 bases between. The CDR3 region has the DNA TGTGCCAGCAGTGCTGAGGGTTACTATGGCTACACCTTC. Amino acid sequence: CASSAEGYYGYTF.

The chain uses TRBV10-3 and TRBJ1-1, with D perhaps matching TRBD1 (5 bases). The germline V and J ends were trimmed by 2 bases and 2 bases, with 18 bases remaining between them. CDR3 length: 17 amino acids. CDR1 is ENHRY and CDR2 is SYGVKD in the germline V gene. The CDR3 DNA sequence: TGTGCCATCAGTGAGGTTAAGGGTGAGGGACGTAACACTGAAGCTTTCTTT. Translating gives CAISEVKGEGRNTEAFF.

The chain has TRBV28 and TRBJ2-1, with 8 bases aligning to TRBD2. V shed 4 bases, J shed 0 bases, and the junction held 8 bases outside the gene matches. Per germline, CDR1 MDHEN and CDR2 SYDVKM. The CDR3 is made up of 17 amino acids. CDR3 protein: CASSSITSGLSYNEQFF. CDR3 DNA sequence: TGTGCCAGCAGTTCTATCACTAGCGGACTCTCCTACAATGAGCAGTTCTTC.

Concerning this clonotype: A much larger clone differs from this one at a single base, so this may be a read error. V usage is TRBV29-1 and J usage is TRBJ2-1; weak D call: TRBD1 (5 bases). Germline CDR1 is SQVTM and CDR2 is ANQGSEA. V dropped 7 bases and J dropped 0 bases, with 10 bases sitting between them. This CDR3 has 13 amino acids. CDR3 protein: CSGTIFSYNEQFF. CDR3 nucleotides: TGCAGCGGGACAATTTTCTCCTACAATGAGCAGTTCTTC.

Regarding this clonotype: Compared with germline, one end of the junction differs, possibly owing to a read error. The rearrangement joins TRBV11-3 to TRBJ1-6; perhaps TRBD1 as D (6 bases). Germline values: CDR1 SGHNT, CDR2 YENEEA. CDR3 length: 15 amino acids. Here the CDR3 reads CASSLEDRYCSPLRF. The CDR3 DNA follows: TGTGCCAGCAGCTTAGAGGACAGATATTGTTCACCCCTCCGCTTT.

In the case of this clonotype: It is likely a read error, because the conserved phenylalanine at the end of the CDR3 is missing. The chain joins TRBV11-2 to TRBJ2-5; the D is unclear. Germline assignment: CDR1 SGHAT and CDR2 FQNNGV. This CDR3 spans 14 amino acids. The DNA for the CDR3 is TGTGTAAGCAGCTTAGGTGGTAGGGTAGAGACCCAGTACCTC. This sequence encodes CVSSLGGRVETQYL.

In regard to this clonotype: Lacking the conserved final phenylalanine or tryptophan, this CDR3 likely reflects a read error. The chain employs TRBV20-1 and TRBJ1-1; D unresolved. The germline CDR1 and CDR2 sequences are DFQATT and SNEGSKA (reference sequence). This CDR3 spans 13 amino acids. The CDR3 here is CSTSNLLNTGAFL. The CDR3 DNA is TGCAGTACTAGTAATCTGCTTAACACTGGAGCTTTCCTT.

This clonotype appeared many times. This chain links TRBV12-3 or TRBV12-4 with TRBJ2-3; D is unresolved. This CDR3 is built from 13 residues. Trimming removed 6 bases from V and 2 bases from J, with 9 bases in between. CDR3 protein: CASRPENTDTQYF. The CDR3 DNA reads TGTGCCAGCAGACCGGAAAACACAGATACGCAGTATTTT.

This chain connects TRBV20-1 to TRBJ2-3; 10 nucleotides match TRBD2. CDR1 DFQATT and CDR2 SNEGSKA come from the germline V gene (reference sequence). The V segment lost 3 bases and the J segment 8 bases; nucleotides outside the gene matches: 20. The CDR3 runs 18 residues. CDR3: CSASTGLAGANFGSTQYF. The CDR3 region has the DNA TGCAGTGCTAGTACGGGTCTAGCGGGGGCAAACTTCGGGAGTACGCAGTATTTT.